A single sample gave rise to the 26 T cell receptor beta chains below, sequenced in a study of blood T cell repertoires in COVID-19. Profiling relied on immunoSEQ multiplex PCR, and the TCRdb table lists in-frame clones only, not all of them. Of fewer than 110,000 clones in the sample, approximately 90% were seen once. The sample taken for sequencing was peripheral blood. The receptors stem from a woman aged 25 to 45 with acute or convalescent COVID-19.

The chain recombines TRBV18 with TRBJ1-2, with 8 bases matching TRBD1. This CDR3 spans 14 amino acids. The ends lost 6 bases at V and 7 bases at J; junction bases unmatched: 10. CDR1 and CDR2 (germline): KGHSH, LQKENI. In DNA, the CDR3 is TGTGCCAGCTCTGACGCAGGGGGCGCGTTTGGCTACACCTTC. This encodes CASSDAGGAFGYTF.

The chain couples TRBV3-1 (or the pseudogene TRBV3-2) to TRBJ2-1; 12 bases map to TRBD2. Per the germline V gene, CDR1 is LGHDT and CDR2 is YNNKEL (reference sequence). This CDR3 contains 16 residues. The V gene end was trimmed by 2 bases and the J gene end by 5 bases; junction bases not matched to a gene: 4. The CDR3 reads CASSQQLAGGDNEQFF. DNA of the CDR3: TGTGCCAGCAGCCAACAACTAGCGGGAGGAGACAATGAGCAGTTCTTC.

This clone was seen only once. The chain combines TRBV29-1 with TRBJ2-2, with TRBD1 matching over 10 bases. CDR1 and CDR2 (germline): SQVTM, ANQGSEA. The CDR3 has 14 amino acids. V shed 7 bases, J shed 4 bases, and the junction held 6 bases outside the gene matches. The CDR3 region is CSARQGAATGELFF. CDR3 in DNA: TGCAGCGCCAGACAGGGGGCAGCCACCGGGGAGCTGTTTTTT.

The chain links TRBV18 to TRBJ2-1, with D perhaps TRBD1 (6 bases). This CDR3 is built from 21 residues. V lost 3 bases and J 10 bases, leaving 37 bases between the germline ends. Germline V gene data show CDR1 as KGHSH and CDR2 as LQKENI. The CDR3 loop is CASSPTIGTGPGIVPRKEQFF. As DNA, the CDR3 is TGTGCCAGCTCACCGACAATCGGCACAGGGCCCGGGATAGTCCCAAGGAAGGAGCAGTTCTTC.

The CDR3: CASSQESVSGLRNEQFF. CDR3 bases: TGTGCCAGCAGCCAAGAATCGGTCTCGGGACTTCGGAATGAGCAGTTCTTC. V usage is TRBV3-1 (or the pseudogene TRBV3-2) and J usage is TRBJ2-1, with D maybe TRBD2 (6 bases). The CDR3 is made up of 17 amino acids. V lost 0 bases and J lost 7, with 19 bases in between. CDR1 is LGHDT, CDR2 YNNKEL, per germline (reference sequence).

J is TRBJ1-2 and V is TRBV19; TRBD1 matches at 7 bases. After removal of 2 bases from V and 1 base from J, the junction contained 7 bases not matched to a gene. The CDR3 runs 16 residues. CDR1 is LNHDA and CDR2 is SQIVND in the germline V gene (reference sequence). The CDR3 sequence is CASSIKGGIYNYGYTF. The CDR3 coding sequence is TGTGCCAGTAGTATAAAAGGGGGCATCTATAACTATGGCTACACCTTC.

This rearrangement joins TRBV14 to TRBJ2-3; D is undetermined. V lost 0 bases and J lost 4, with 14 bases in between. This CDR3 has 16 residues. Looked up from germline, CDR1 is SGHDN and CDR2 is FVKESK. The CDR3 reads CASSQDLVELADTQYF. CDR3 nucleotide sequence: TGTGCCAGCAGCCAAGATTTAGTTGAGCTGGCAGATACGCAGTATTTT.

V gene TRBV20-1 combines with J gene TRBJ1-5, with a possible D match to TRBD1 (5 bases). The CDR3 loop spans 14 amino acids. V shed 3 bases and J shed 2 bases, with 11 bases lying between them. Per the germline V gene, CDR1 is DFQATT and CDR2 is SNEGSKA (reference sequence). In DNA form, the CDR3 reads TGCAGTGCTAGTAGGGGCCTACGCAATCAGCCCCAGCATTTT. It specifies CSASRGLRNQPQHF.

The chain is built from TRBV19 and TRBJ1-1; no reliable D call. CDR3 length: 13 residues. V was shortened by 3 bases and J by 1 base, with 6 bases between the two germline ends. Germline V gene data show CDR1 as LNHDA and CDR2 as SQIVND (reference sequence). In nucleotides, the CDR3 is TGTGCCAGTAGTATCAGCGCGAACACTGAAGCTTTCTTT. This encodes CASSISANTEAFF.

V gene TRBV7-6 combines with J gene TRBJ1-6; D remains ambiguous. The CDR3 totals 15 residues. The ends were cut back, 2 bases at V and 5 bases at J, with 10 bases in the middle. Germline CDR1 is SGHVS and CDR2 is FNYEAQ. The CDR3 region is CASSLTRPHNSPLHF. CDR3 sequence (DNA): TGTGCCAGCAGCTTAACGCGGCCGCATAATTCACCCCTCCACTTT.

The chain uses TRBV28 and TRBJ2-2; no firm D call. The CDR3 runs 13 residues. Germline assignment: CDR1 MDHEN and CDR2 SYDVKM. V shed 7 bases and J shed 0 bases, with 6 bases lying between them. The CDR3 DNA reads TGTGCCAGCACCTCCCCGAACACCGGGGAGCTGTTTTTT. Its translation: CASTSPNTGELFF.

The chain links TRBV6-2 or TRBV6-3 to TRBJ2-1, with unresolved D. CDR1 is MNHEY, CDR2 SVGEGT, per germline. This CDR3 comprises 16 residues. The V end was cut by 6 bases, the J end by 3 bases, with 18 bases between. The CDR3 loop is CASSPSPTPGYNEQFF. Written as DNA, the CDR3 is TGTGCCAGCAGCCCCTCCCCGACTCCTGGCTACAATGAGCAGTTCTTC.

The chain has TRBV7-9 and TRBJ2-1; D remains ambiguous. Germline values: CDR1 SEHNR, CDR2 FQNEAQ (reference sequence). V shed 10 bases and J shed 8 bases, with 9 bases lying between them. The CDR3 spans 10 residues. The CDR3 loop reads CATERHEQFF. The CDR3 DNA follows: TGTGCCACCGAGAGGCATGAGCAGTTCTTC.

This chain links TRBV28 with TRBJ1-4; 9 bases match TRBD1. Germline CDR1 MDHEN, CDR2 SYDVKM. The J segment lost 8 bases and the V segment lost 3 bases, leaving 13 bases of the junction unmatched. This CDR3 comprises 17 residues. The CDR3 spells CASSFRDRAILDEKLFF. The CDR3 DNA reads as TGTGCCAGCAGTTTCCGGGACAGGGCCATATTAGACGAAAAACTGTTTTTT.

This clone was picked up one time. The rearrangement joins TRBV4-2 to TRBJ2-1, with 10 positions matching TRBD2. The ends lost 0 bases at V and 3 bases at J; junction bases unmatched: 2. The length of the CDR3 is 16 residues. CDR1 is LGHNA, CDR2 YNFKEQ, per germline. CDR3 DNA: TGTGCCAGCAGCCAAGACACTAGCGGGATCTACAATGAGCAGTTCTTC. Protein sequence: CASSQDTSGIYNEQFF.

Here the CDR3 DNA reads TGTGCCGGGACAGGGGGCTACCGCTCTGGGGCCAACGTCCTGACTTTC. It codes for CAGTGGYRSGANVLTF. J is TRBJ2-6 and V is TRBV30, with TRBD1 identical over 12 bases. V lost 8 bases and J lost 0; bases outside the gene matches: 5. This CDR3 region has 16 residues. The germline V gene has CDR1 GTSNPN and CDR2 SVGIG (reference sequence). The entire variable domain, with the rest obtained from reference TRBV30 and TRBJ2-6, is as follows: SQTIHQWPATLVQPVGSPLSLECTVEGTSNPNLYWYRQAAGRGLQLLFYSVGIGQISSEVPQNLSASRPQDRQFILSSKKLLLSDSGFYLCAGTGGYRSGANVLTFGAGSRLTVL.

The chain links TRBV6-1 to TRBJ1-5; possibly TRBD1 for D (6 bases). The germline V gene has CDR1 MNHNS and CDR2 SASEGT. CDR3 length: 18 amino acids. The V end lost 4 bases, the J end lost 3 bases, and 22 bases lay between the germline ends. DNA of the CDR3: TGTGCCAGCAGTGCGCGGTTTTCTTACAGGGTATCCAATCAGCCCCAGCATTTT. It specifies CASSARFSYRVSNQPQHF.

CDR3 in amino acids: CASSVQGVDTGELFF. In DNA form, the CDR3 reads TGTGCCAGCAGCGTACAGGGGGTGGACACCGGGGAGCTGTTTTTT. The chain links TRBV6-5 to TRBJ2-2, with 8 bases fitting TRBD1. CDR1 is MNHEY and CDR2 is SVGAGI in the germline V gene. The CDR3 is made up of 15 amino acids. Trimming removed 6 bases from V and 3 bases from J; junction bases left unmatched: 6.

CDR3 loop: CASSVVRGNTEAFF. In DNA, the CDR3 is TGTGCCAGCAGCGTAGTTCGGGGGAACACTGAAGCTTTCTTT. The chain has TRBV9 and TRBJ1-1; D remains ambiguous. CDR3 length: 14 residues. Trimming took off 0 bases at V and 1 base at J, with 7 bases between the two ends. Per germline, CDR1 SGDLS and CDR2 YYNGEE.

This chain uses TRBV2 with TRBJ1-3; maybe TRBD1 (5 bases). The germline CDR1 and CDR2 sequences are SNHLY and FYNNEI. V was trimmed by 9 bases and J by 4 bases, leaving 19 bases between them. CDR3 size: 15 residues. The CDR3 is CARDAKGARGNTIYF. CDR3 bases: TGTGCCAGGGACGCCAAAGGGGCGAGGGGAAACACCATATATTTT.

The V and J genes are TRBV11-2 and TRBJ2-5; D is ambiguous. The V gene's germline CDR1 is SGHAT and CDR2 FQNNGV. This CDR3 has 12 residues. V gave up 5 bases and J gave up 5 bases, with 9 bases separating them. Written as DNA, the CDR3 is TGTGCCAGCAGCCTCGCTCGGGAGACCCAGTACTTC. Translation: CASSLARETQYF.

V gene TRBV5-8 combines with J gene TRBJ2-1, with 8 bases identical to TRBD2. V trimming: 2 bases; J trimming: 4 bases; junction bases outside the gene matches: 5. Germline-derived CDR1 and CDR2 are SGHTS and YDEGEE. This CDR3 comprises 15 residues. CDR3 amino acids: CASSFLAGTYNEQFF. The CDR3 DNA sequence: TGTGCCAGCAGCTTCCTAGCGGGCACATACAATGAGCAGTTCTTC.

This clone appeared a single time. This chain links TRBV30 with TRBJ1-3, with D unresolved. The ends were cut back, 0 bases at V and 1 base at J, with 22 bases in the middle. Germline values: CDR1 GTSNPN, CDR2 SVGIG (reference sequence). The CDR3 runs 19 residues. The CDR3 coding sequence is TGTGCCTGGAGTGTACGTGGAGGGTTTTCCCTCAGTTCTGGAAACACCATATATTTT. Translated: CAWSVRGGFSLSSGNTIYF.

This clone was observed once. The CDR3 DNA sequence: TGTGCCAGCAGGGACAGGGGGTCGGCTAATGAAAAACTGTTTTTT. Translating gives CASRDRGSANEKLFF. The chain is built from TRBV2 and TRBJ1-4, with TRBD1 matching 10 bases. There are 15 residues in the CDR3. Germline loops: CDR1 SNHLY, CDR2 FYNNEI. V dropped 6 bases and J dropped 3; count of bases not matched to a gene: 4.

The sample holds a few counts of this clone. This CDR3 reads CASSGLSGQGFMTNEKLFF. CDR3 coding DNA: TGTGCCAGCAGTGGACTATCGGGACAGGGCTTCATGACTAATGAAAAACTGTTTTTT. This chain connects TRBV6-1 to TRBJ1-4; TRBD1 matches at 9 bases. The CDR3 consists of 19 residues. J was trimmed by 2 bases and V by 4 bases; bases with no gene match: 14. CDR1 is MNHNS and CDR2 is SASEGT in the germline V gene.

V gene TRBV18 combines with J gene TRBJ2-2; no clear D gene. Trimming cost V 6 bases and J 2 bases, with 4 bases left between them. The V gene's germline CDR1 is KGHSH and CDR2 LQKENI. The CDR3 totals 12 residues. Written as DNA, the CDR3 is TGTGCCAGCTCCTTAAACACCGGGGAGCTGTTTTTT. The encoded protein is CASSLNTGELFF.